These T cell receptor beta chains were read from a single sample in a study of CD8+CD57+ T cells in acquired aplastic anemia. TCRdb re-called the reads through MiXCR, storing one row per CDR3 protein. This table holds hundreds of thousands of distinct CDR3 sequences, around 82% found once. Sequencing was carried out using sorted CD4+, CD8+, or CD8+CD57+ T cells (not recorded which) from PBMCs. The receptor set was obtained from a human donor with aplastic anemia. CDR3s include the opening cysteine and the closing phenylalanine or tryptophan. The order of the fields is CDR3 DNA, CDR3 protein, J gene, V gene, clone size, D gene. D genes are given only for firm matches. Clone size appears in some rows only: once, few, many, or a class for an expanded clone.

cdr3_nt: TGTGCCAGCGGAGACGAGGGCACAGATACGGAGTATTTT; cdr3_aa: CASGDEGTDTEYF; j_call: TRBJ2-3; v_call: TRBV7-3; clone_size: -; d_call: -
cdr3_nt: TGTGCCAGCAGTAAGGGGGGGGTACATCCGCCCCACCACTTT; cdr3_aa: CASSKGGVHPPHHF; j_call: TRBJ1-6; v_call: TRBV2; clone_size: -; d_call: -
cdr3_nt: TGTGCCAGCAGCTTAGCGGTGGCACCCGACACTGAAGCTTTCTTT; cdr3_aa: CASSLAVAPDTEAFF; j_call: TRBJ1-1; v_call: TRBV7-8; clone_size: -; d_call: -
cdr3_nt: TGCAGTGCTACGGACCAATCCCACGAGCAGTACTTC; cdr3_aa: CSATDQSHEQYF; j_call: TRBJ2-7; v_call: TRBV20-1; clone_size: -; d_call: -
cdr3_nt: TGTGCCAGCAGTTCGGGACAGGGGAAGGGCTACGAGCAGTACTTC; cdr3_aa: CASSSGQGKGYEQYF; j_call: TRBJ2-7; v_call: TRBV12-3/TRBV12-4; clone_size: -; d_call: TRBD1
cdr3_nt: TGTGCCAGCAGATCTTCGGGGTCCACCGGGGAGCTGTTTTTT; cdr3_aa: CASRSSGSTGELFF; j_call: TRBJ2-2; v_call: TRBV25-1; clone_size: -; d_call: -
cdr3_nt: TGTGCCAGCAGCGTAGAGGACTATCCCCTGGTGAACACTTTT; cdr3_aa: CASSVEDYPLVNTF; j_call: TRBJ2-3; v_call: TRBV9; clone_size: -; d_call: -
cdr3_nt: TGTGCCAGCGGAGGACCCGGGAACATTCTCTACTTCACCCAGTACTTC; cdr3_aa: CASGGPGNILYFTQYF; j_call: TRBJ2-5; v_call: TRBV9; clone_size: -; d_call: -
cdr3_nt: TGTGCCAGCAGCGGGACAGGCCCTCGGGATACGCAGTTCTTC; cdr3_aa: CASSGTGPRDTQFF; j_call: TRBJ2-1; v_call: TRBV7-8; clone_size: once; d_call: TRBD1
cdr3_nt: TGTGCCAGCAGCTTGCAAAGAAGCGGGGGCTGCGGCTACCAGTTCTTC; cdr3_aa: CASSLQRSGGCGYQFF; j_call: TRBJ2-1; v_call: TRBV7-2; clone_size: -; d_call: TRBD2
cdr3_nt: TGTGCCAGCGGCTTAGCGGGAGACCTCGATACGTTGTATTTT; cdr3_aa: CASGLAGDLDTLYF; j_call: TRBJ2-3; v_call: TRBV9; clone_size: -; d_call: TRBD2
cdr3_nt: TGCAGTGTCCTTAGTTGGGGACGCAAGAAGCAGTACTTC; cdr3_aa: CSVLSWGRKKQYF; j_call: TRBJ2-7; v_call: TRBV20-1; clone_size: -; d_call: -
cdr3_nt: TGTGCCAGCAGCGTAGAAGGGGTTTCGTCGCAGCCCCAGCATTTT; cdr3_aa: CASSVEGVSSQPQHF; j_call: TRBJ1-5; v_call: TRBV9; clone_size: many; d_call: -
cdr3_nt: TGTGCCAGCAGCGCGGGGGGGACAGAGCCCGAGCAGTTT; cdr3_aa: CASSAGGTEPEQF; j_call: TRBJ2-3; v_call: TRBV9; clone_size: -; d_call: -
cdr3_nt: -; cdr3_aa: CSALEDSAMYFCASGDGGTDTQYF; j_call: TRBJ2-3; v_call: TRBV20-1; clone_size: once; d_call: -
cdr3_nt: TGTGCCAGCAGCGTAGGGACTAGCGTTACCTACGAGCAGTACTTC; cdr3_aa: CASSVGTSVTYEQYF; j_call: TRBJ2-7; v_call: TRBV9; clone_size: -; d_call: TRBD2